These 16 T cell receptor beta chains were all obtained from the same sample, sequenced in a study of beta chain features in type 1 diabetes. The authors reverse transcribed all of the isolated RNA, so sequencing captured expressed TCRB transcripts. Measured with immunoSEQ multiplex PCR; TCRdb has only the in-frame clones, and not every one. This sample has 250,000 to 350,000 clones; 12% to 15% occur once, and the top ten carry roughly 6.7%. The sequenced sample consisted of central memory CD4+ T cells from blood. The receptors come from a man aged 25-45 years in good health.

The sample holds a few counts of this clone. The chain carries TRBV6-5 and TRBJ1-1, with D tentatively TRBD1 (6 bases). CDR1 and CDR2 from the germline V gene are MNHEY and SVGAGI. Trimming removed 4 bases at V and 4 bases at J, with 10 bases between. The CDR3 totals 13 residues. CDR3 sequence reads: CASSLGRGTEAFF. CDR3 coding DNA: TGTGCCAGCAGTTTGGGCAGGGGCACTGAAGCTTTCTTT.

The sample holds many counts of this clone. The rearrangement joins TRBV7-2 to TRBJ1-2, with 8 bases that match TRBD1. The CDR3 contains 13 residues. Trimming at V came to 5 bases and at J to 4 bases, leaving 3 bases not matched to a gene. Germline V lookup: CDR1 SGHTA, CDR2 FQGNSA. CDR3 sequence: CASSPRGPYGYTF. The DNA of the CDR3 is TGTGCCAGCAGCCCCAGGGGGCCCTATGGCTACACCTTC. Together with reference TRBV7-2 and TRBJ1-2, the CDR3 gives the full variable domain: GAGVSQSPSNKVTEKGKDVELRCDPISGHTALYWYRQSLGQGLEFLIYFQGNSAPDKSGLPSDRFSAERTGGSVSTLTIQRTQQEDSAVYLCASSPRGPYGYTFGSGTRLTVV.

The rearrangement uses TRBV6-1 and TRBJ2-1; 11 bases line up with TRBD2. The CDR3 is 13 amino acids. CDR1 and CDR2 from the germline V gene are MNHNS and SASEGT. The trim removed 5 bases at V and 9 bases at J, leaving 3 bases unmatched. The CDR3 DNA reads TGTGCCAGCAGTACTAGCGGGAGTGGTGAGCAGTTCTTC. It codes for CASSTSGSGEQFF.

This clone was seen only a few times. The gene calls are TRBV4-1 and TRBJ1-4; D is unclear. Germline CDR1 MGHRA, CDR2 YSYEKL. Trimming pared 5 bases from V and 1 base from J, leaving 8 bases between. The CDR3 has 14 amino acids. The CDR3 spells CASSYGRTNEKLFF. The CDR3 nucleotides read TGCGCCAGCAGCTACGGGAGAACTAATGAAAAACTGTTTTTT.

This clone appeared a single time. V gene TRBV5-1 combines with J gene TRBJ2-3; 8 bases align to TRBD2. The CDR3 contains 18 residues. Trimming at V came to 0 bases and at J to 8 bases, leaving 17 bases not matched to a gene. CDR1 is SGHRS and CDR2 is YFSETQ in the germline V gene. In nucleotides, the CDR3 is TGCGCCAGCAGCTTGGCCGGTTCCGGGAGGGCTAGAATCGGTACGCAGTATTTT. Its translation is CASSLAGSGRARIGTQYF.

In this sample, this clone turned up a few times. CDR3 sequence (DNA): TGTGCTAGTGGTTCGACAAGCGGGAGGGCCTGGAATGAGCAGTTCTTC. Its translation is CASGSTSGRAWNEQFF. The chain uses TRBV12-5 and TRBJ2-1; 10 bases align to TRBD2. Germline assignment: CDR1 LGHNT and CDR2 FRNRAP. Trimming cost V 4 bases and J 7 bases; bases outside gene matches: 10. The CDR3 covers 16 residues.

This clone showed up just a few times. The CDR3 here is CASSLRQGAYNEQFF. The CDR3, as DNA: TGTGCCAGCAGCTTAAGACAGGGGGCCTACAATGAGCAGTTCTTC. The chain couples TRBV7-6 to TRBJ2-1; 9 bases match TRBD1. Trimming removed 2 bases from V and 2 bases from J; junction bases left unmatched: 1. CDR3 length: 15 residues. The germline CDR1 and CDR2 sequences are SGHVS and FNYEAQ. The whole variable domain, remainder taken from reference TRBV7-6 and TRBJ2-1, is GAGVSQSPRYKVTKRGQDVALRCDPISGHVSLYWYRQALGQGPEFLTYFNYEAQQDKSGLPNDRFSAERPEGSISTLTIQRTEQRDSAMYRCASSLRQGAYNEQFFGPGTRLTVL.

This clone has only a few counts. This chain connects TRBV15 to TRBJ1-5; the D is unclear. The CDR3 has 16 amino acids. CDR1 is LNHNV and CDR2 is YYDKDF in the germline V gene (reference sequence). The germline V and J ends were trimmed by 0 bases and 0 bases, with 9 bases remaining between them. The CDR3 DNA reads TGTGCCACCAGCAGAGAACACCAAAATAGCAATCAGCCCCAGCATTTT. As protein: CATSREHQNSNQPQHF. Full variable domain (outside the CDR3, taken from reference TRBV15 and TRBJ1-5): DAMVIQNPRYQVTQFGKPVTLSCSQTLNHNVMYWYQQKSSQAPKLLFHYYDKDFNNEADTPDNFQSRRPNTSFCFLDIRSPGLGDTAMYLCATSREHQNSNQPQHFGDGTRLSIL.

This clone was counted a few times. The chain joins TRBV27 to TRBJ2-7; the D is unclear. Trimming cost V 4 bases and J 3 bases, with 16 bases left between them. The germline V gene encodes CDR1 MNHEY and CDR2 SMNVEV (reference sequence). This CDR3 comprises 15 residues. The CDR3 here is CASSSIRTKDYEQYF. CDR3 in DNA: TGTGCCAGCAGTTCAATAAGGACCAAGGACTACGAGCAGTACTTC.

This clone was observed a few times. This chain links TRBV7-2 with TRBJ1-2; D is unresolved. Germline V lookup: CDR1 SGHTA, CDR2 FQGNSA. CDR3 length: 13 amino acids. V gave up 1 base and J gave up 6 bases, with 9 bases separating them. The CDR3 spells CASSLESRNGYTF. For the CDR3, the DNA is TGTGCCAGCAGCTTAGAGAGTAGAAATGGCTACACCTTC.

This clone was counted a single time. The junction differs from germline at one of its ends, possibly a read error. This chain connects TRBV7-7 to TRBJ1-4; 7 positions match TRBD1. This CDR3 is 14 amino acids long. Per the germline V gene, CDR1 is SSHAT and CDR2 is FNYEAQ (reference sequence). The CDR3 spells CASSPGQVGEKLFF. For the CDR3, the DNA is TGCGCCAGCAGCCCCGGACAGGTCGGCGAAAAACTGTTTTTT.

This clone was counted between two and nine times. The chain is built from TRBV6-1 and TRBJ1-1, with D possibly TRBD1 on 5 matching bases. With 8 bases removed from V and 5 bases from J, the gap between germline ends came to 15 bases. Germline V CDR1 and CDR2: MNHNS, SASEGT. The CDR3 runs to 13 residues. CDR3 sequence reads: CASGTLGGTEAFF. DNA of the CDR3: TGTGCCAGCGGAACCCTGGGGGGGACTGAAGCTTTCTTT.

The chain combines TRBV5-6 with TRBJ2-7; a possible D gene is TRBD1 (6 bases). The ends were cut back, 0 bases at V and 3 bases at J, with 10 bases in the middle. Germline CDR1 reads SGHDT; CDR2 reads YYEEEE. This CDR3 contains 14 residues. DNA for the CDR3: TGTGCCAGCAGCTTGGCAGGGGTCTACTACGAGCAGTACTTC. It encodes CASSLAGVYYEQYF.

The chain combines TRBV4-2 with TRBJ2-3; no clear D. The CDR3 extends over 13 amino acids. The V end was cut by 5 bases, the J end by 2 bases, with 8 bases between. Looked up from germline, CDR1 is LGHNA and CDR2 is YNFKEQ. For the CDR3, the DNA is TGTGCCAGCAGCTCCCCTGACACAGATACGCAGTATTTT. Translating gives CASSSPDTDTQYF.

This clone was counted only a few times. V usage is TRBV6-1 and J usage is TRBJ1-5, with unresolved D. The CDR3 spans 13 residues. Germline CDR1 and CDR2: MNHNS and SASEGT. With 5 bases removed from V and 6 bases from J, the gap between germline ends came to 11 bases. The CDR3 DNA reads TGTGCCAGCAGTCCGGAGGGTGGTCAGCCCCAGCATTTT. It is translated as CASSPEGGQPQHF.

This clone has more than one count but fewer than ten. V gene TRBV5-4 combines with J gene TRBJ2-3; D ambiguous. The CDR3 contains 14 residues. Trimming took 3 bases from V and 0 from J, leaving 8 bases between them. Germline CDR1 is SGHNT and CDR2 is YYREEE (reference sequence). The DNA for the CDR3 is TGTGCCAGCAGCTCCTCGCCTAGCACAGATACGCAGTATTTT. The encoded protein is CASSSSPSTDTQYF.